The rows below give T cell receptor beta chains drawn from one sample of a study of cytomegalovirus exposure and HLA in healthy donors. Here immunoSEQ multiplex PCR was the method, and the copy in TCRdb shows in-frame clones only, minus some. The table includes approximately 210,000 clones, about four fifths detected once. Sample: PBMCs. The receptor source for this set is a woman aged 50 to 60 in good health and CMV-seropositive. Each CDR3 is given with its conserved first and last residue. Fields, in order: J gene, clone size, V gene, D gene, CDR3 DNA, CDR3 protein. A D gene is named only where the DNA matches it firmly. Not all rows give a size; the values are once, few, many and, for expanded clones, a class.

j_gene: TRBJ1-1
abundance: few
v_gene: TRBV10-1
d_gene: TRBD1
CDR3nt: TGCGCCAGCAGTCAGACAGGGGCGAACACTGAAGCTTTCTTT
CDR3aa: CASSQTGANTEAFF

j_gene: TRBJ2-1
abundance: .
v_gene: TRBV5-1
d_gene: TRBD2
CDR3nt: TGCGCCAGCAGCTTTTTAGCGGGGGGAAACTACAATGAGCAGTTCTTC
CDR3aa: CASSFLAGGNYNEQFF

j_gene: TRBJ1-1
abundance: .
v_gene: TRBV2
d_gene: .
CDR3nt: TGTGCCAGCAGAATCAGGCTTAACACTGAAGCTTTCTTT
CDR3aa: CASRIRLNTEAFF

j_gene: TRBJ1-1
abundance: .
v_gene: TRBV29-1
d_gene: .
CDR3nt: TGCAGCGCCAGGAGGGGTGGGGGTGATCTTGAAGCTTTCTTT
CDR3aa: CSARRGGGDLEAFF

j_gene: TRBJ2-5
abundance: .
v_gene: TRBV6-1
d_gene: TRBD2
CDR3nt: TGTGCCAGCAGTGAAGCTCTAGCGGGGCAAGAGACCCAGTACTTC
CDR3aa: CASSEALAGQETQYF

j_gene: TRBJ1-2
abundance: .
v_gene: TRBV5-3
d_gene: .
CDR3nt: TGTGCCAGAAGCTTGTGGTGCGAGTCTAACTATGGCTACACCTTC
CDR3aa: CARSLWCESNYGYTF

j_gene: TRBJ1-4
abundance: .
v_gene: TRBV15
d_gene: TRBD1
CDR3nt: TGTGCCACCAGCAGAGGGATCCGACAGGGGGCAGAAGCGACTAATGAAAAACTGTTTTTT
CDR3aa: CATSRGIRQGAEATNEKLFF

j_gene: TRBJ2-1
abundance: .
v_gene: TRBV19
d_gene: .
CDR3nt: TGTGCCAGTAGTATCAGAATCTACAATGAGCAGTTCTTC
CDR3aa: CASSIRIYNEQFF

j_gene: TRBJ2-3
abundance: .
v_gene: TRBV5-1
d_gene: TRBD1
CDR3nt: TGCGCCAGCAGCGTGACAGGGGACACAGATACGCAGTATTTT
CDR3aa: CASSVTGDTDTQYF

j_gene: TRBJ1-1
abundance: .
v_gene: TRBV4-3
d_gene: .
CDR3nt: TGCGCCAGCAGCCATTTATCACCCCTTCAGGGGACTGAAGCTTTCTTT
CDR3aa: CASSHLSPLQGTEAFF

j_gene: TRBJ2-7
abundance: .
v_gene: TRBV25-1
d_gene: .
CDR3nt: TGTGCCAGCAGTTCATATTCGGGCAGACAGTACGAGCAGTACTTC
CDR3aa: CASSSYSGRQYEQYF

j_gene: TRBJ2-7
abundance: .
v_gene: TRBV6-5
d_gene: .
CDR3nt: TGTGCCAGCAGTTACTCGACGCGGGGGCGGTACGAGCAGTACTTC
CDR3aa: CASSYSTRGRYEQYF

j_gene: TRBJ1-1
abundance: .
v_gene: TRBV6-5
d_gene: .
CDR3nt: TGTGCCAGCAGCGTACAGGGAGCCCCTGAAGCTTTCTTT
CDR3aa: CASSVQGAPEAFF

j_gene: TRBJ1-2
abundance: .
v_gene: TRBV6-1
d_gene: TRBD1
CDR3nt: TGTGCCAGCAGTTTGGACAGGGGGAGTTGGGGCTACACCTTC
CDR3aa: CASSLDRGSWGYTF

j_gene: TRBJ2-7
abundance: .
v_gene: TRBV28
d_gene: TRBD1
CDR3nt: TGTGCCAGCAGTCTCGGACAGGGGATGGAGCAGTACTTC
CDR3aa: CASSLGQGMEQYF

j_gene: TRBJ2-3
abundance: .
v_gene: TRBV7-8
d_gene: TRBD2
CDR3nt: TGTGCCAGCAGCTTAGTGTACCGGCCAGCGGGGGGGGCACAGGATACGCAGTATTTT
CDR3aa: CASSLVYRPAGGAQDTQYF

j_gene: TRBJ2-7
abundance: .
v_gene: TRBV10-3
d_gene: TRBD1
CDR3nt: TGTGCCATCAGTGAACAAGGACAGGGGAGGGAGTACTTC
CDR3aa: CAISEQGQGREYF

j_gene: TRBJ1-2
abundance: .
v_gene: TRBV5-1
d_gene: .
CDR3nt: TGCGCCAGCAGCTTGGTCGGCGGACAGACCTATACTGGCTACACCTTC
CDR3aa: CASSLVGGQTYTGYTF

j_gene: TRBJ2-7
abundance: once
v_gene: TRBV9
d_gene: .
CDR3nt: TGTGCCAGCAGCCCACTCGACAGTCCCCACGAGCAGTACTTC
CDR3aa: CASSPLDSPHEQYF

j_gene: TRBJ1-2
abundance: .
v_gene: TRBV19
d_gene: .
CDR3nt: TGTGCCAGTAGAATGGCAGGGACACTTTATGGCTACACCTTC
CDR3aa: CASRMAGTLYGYTF

j_gene: TRBJ1-2
abundance: .
v_gene: TRBV6-5
d_gene: .
CDR3nt: TGTGCCAGCAGTTTGACTAGCCCGGGGGGCTACACCTTC
CDR3aa: CASSLTSPGGYTF

j_gene: TRBJ2-5
abundance: few
v_gene: TRBV4-1
d_gene: TRBD2
CDR3nt: TGCGCCAGCAGCCCCGGGACTAGCGGGACCCAGTACTTC
CDR3aa: CASSPGTSGTQYF

j_gene: TRBJ2-1
abundance: .
v_gene: TRBV19
d_gene: .
CDR3nt: TGTGCCAGTAGTATCCCCTTGAGCTCCTACAATGAGCAGTTCTTC
CDR3aa: CASSIPLSSYNEQFF

j_gene: TRBJ1-4
abundance: .
v_gene: TRBV6-6
d_gene: TRBD1
CDR3nt: TGTGCCAGCAGTAAAACAGGGGCGCATAATGAAAAACTGTTTTTT
CDR3aa: CASSKTGAHNEKLFF

j_gene: TRBJ2-3
abundance: .
v_gene: TRBV15
d_gene: .
CDR3nt: TGTGCCACCAGTTCAGTACAGCTAAACACAGATACGCAGTATTTT
CDR3aa: CATSSVQLNTDTQYF

j_gene: TRBJ1-1
abundance: .
v_gene: TRBV14
d_gene: .
CDR3nt: TGTGCCAGCAGCCAGGTTTGGGGCAGTGAAGCTTTCTTT
CDR3aa: CASSQVWGSEAFF